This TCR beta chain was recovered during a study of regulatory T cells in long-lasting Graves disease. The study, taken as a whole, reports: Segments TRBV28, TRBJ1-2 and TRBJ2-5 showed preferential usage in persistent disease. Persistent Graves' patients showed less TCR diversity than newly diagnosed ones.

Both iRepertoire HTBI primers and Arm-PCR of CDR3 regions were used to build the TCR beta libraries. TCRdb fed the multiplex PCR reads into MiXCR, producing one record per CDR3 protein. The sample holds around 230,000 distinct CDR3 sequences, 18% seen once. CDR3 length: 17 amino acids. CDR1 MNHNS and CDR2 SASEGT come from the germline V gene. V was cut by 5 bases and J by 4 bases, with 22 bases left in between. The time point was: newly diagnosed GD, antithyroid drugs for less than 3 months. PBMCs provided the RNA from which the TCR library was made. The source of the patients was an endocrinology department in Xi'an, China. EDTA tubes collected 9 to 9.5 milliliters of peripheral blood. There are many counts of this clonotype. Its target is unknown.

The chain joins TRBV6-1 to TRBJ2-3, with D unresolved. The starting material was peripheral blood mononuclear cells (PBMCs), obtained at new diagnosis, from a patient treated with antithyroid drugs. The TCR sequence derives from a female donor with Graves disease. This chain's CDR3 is CASSPAPPYSTSDTQYF. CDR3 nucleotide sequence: TGTGCCAGCAGTCCCGCTCCCCCCTATAGTACCTCAGATACGCAGTATTTT.